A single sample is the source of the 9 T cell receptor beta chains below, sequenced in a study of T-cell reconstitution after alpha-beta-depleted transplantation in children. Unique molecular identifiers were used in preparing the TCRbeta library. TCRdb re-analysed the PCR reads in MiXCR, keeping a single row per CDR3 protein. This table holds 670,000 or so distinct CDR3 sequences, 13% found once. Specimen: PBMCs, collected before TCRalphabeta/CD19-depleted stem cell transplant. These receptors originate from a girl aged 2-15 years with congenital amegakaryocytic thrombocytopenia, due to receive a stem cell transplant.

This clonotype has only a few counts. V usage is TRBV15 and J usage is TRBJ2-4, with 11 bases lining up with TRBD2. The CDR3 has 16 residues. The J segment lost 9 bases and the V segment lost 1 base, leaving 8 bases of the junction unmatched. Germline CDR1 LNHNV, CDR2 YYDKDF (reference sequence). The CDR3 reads CATSRVIAGGPGIQYF. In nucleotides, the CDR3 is TGTGCCACCAGCAGAGTCATAGCGGGAGGGCCAGGCATTCAGTACTTC.

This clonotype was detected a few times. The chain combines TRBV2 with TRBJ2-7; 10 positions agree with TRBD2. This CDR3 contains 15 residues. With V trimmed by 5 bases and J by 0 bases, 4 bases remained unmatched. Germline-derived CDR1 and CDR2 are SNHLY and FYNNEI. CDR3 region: CASSSGRGSSYEQYF. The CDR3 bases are TGTGCCAGCAGTAGCGGGAGGGGAAGCTCCTACGAGCAGTACTTC.

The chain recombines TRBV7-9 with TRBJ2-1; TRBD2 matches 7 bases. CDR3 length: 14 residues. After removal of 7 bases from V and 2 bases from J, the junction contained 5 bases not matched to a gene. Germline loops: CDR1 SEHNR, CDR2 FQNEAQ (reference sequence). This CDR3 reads CASIKSGTYNEQFF. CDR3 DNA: TGTGCCAGCATCAAGAGCGGGACCTACAATGAGCAGTTCTTC. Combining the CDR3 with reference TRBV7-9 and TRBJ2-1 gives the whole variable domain DTGVSQNPRHKITKRGQNVTFRCDPISEHNRLYWYRQTLGQGPEFLTYFQNEAQLEKSRLLSDRFSAERPKGSFSTLEIQRTEQGDSAMYLCASIKSGTYNEQFFGPGTRLTVL.

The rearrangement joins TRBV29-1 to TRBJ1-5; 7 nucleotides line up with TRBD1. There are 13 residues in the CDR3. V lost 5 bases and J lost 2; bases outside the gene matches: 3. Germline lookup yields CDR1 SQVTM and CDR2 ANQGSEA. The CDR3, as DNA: TGCAGCGTTCAGGGGGTCGGCAATCAGCCCCAGCATTTT. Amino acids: CSVQGVGNQPQHF. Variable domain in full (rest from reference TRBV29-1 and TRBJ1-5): SAVISQKPSRDICQRGTSLTIQCQVDSQVTMMFWYRQQPGQSLTLIATANQGSEATYESGFVIDKFPISRPNLTFSTLTVSNMSPEDSSIYLCSVQGVGNQPQHFGDGTRLSIL.

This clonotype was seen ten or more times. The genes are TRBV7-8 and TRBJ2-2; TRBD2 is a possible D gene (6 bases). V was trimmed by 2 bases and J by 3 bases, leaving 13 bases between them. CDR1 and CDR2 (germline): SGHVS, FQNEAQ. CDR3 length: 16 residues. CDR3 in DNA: TGTGCCAGCAGCTTATGGACGGGAGTCCACACCGGGGAGCTGTTTTTT. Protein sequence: CASSLWTGVHTGELFF.

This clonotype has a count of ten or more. The CDR3 loop is CSANLDHYTEAFF. The CDR3 DNA reads TGCAGTGCCAACCTGGACCATTACACTGAAGCTTTCTTT. The chain has TRBV20-1 and TRBJ1-1, with no clear D. CDR1 and CDR2 (germline): DFQATT, SNEGSKA (reference sequence). V was shortened by 6 bases and J by 3 bases, with 14 bases between the two germline ends. The CDR3 runs 13 residues.

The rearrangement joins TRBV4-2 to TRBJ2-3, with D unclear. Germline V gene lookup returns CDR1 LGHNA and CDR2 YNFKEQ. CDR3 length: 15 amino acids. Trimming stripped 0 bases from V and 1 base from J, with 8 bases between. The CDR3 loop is CASSQEGPGTDTQYF. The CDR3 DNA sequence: TGTGCCAGCAGCCAAGAAGGTCCAGGCACAGATACGCAGTATTTT.

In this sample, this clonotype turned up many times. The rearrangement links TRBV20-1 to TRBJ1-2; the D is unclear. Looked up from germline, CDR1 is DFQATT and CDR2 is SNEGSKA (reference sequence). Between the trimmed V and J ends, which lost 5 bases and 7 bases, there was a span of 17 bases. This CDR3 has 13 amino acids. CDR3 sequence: CSAPKAQGSGYTF. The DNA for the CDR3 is TGCAGTGCTCCAAAAGCCCAAGGGTCTGGCTACACCTTC.

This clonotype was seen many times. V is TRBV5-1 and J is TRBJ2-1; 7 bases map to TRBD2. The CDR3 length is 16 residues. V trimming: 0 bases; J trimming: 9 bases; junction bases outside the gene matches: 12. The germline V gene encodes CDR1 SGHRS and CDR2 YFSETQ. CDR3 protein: CASSLAWYPWGGEQFF. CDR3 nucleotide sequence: TGCGCCAGCAGCTTGGCCTGGTACCCTTGGGGGGGTGAGCAGTTCTTC.